Listed below are T cell receptor beta chains from one sample, sequenced in a study of cytomegalovirus exposure and HLA in healthy donors. Profiled with immunoSEQ multiplex PCR; TCRdb holds only in-frame clones, not every one. The sample contains some 150,000 clones, about 77% of which appear only once. Sequencing input: PBMCs. These receptors came from a male donor in good health and CMV-seronegative. Each CDR3 is given with its conserved first and last residue. D genes are given only for firm matches. Where a row states a size, it is once, few, many or the class of an expanded clone; other rows omit it.

v_gene,j_gene,d_gene,abundance,CDR3nt,CDR3aa
TRBV7-2,TRBJ2-1,NA,NA,TGTGCCAGCAGCCCAGCGCTAGCGAACAATGAGCAGTTCTTC,CASSPALANNEQFF
TRBV5-1,TRBJ2-5,TRBD2,NA,TGCGCCAGCAGCTTCGGACTAGCGGGGGGAGGGGGAGAGACCCAGTACTTC,CASSFGLAGGGGETQYF
TRBV5-4,TRBJ2-7,NA,NA,TGTGCCAGCAGCCTCGGACAGAACTCCTACGAGCAGTACTTC,CASSLGQNSYEQYF
TRBV7-9,TRBJ1-3,TRBD1,NA,TGTGCCAGCAGCGTCGGGACAGCCACTGGAAACACCATATATTTT,CASSVGTATGNTIYF
TRBV29-1,TRBJ2-1,TRBD2,NA,TGCAGCGGAGGGACTAGCGGCTCCCCTTCCTACAATGAGCAGTTCTTC,CSGGTSGSPSYNEQFF
TRBV7-3,TRBJ2-5,TRBD2,NA,TGTGCCAGCAGCTTAGGGACTAGCGGGAGAGAGACCCAGTACTTC,CASSLGTSGRETQYF
TRBV20-1,TRBJ1-1,NA,NA,TGCAGTGCTAGAGACTTTCCTGAAGCTTTCTTT,CSARDFPEAFF
TRBV25-1,TRBJ2-1,TRBD1,NA,TGTGCCAGCAGTGAAGTCCAGGGACAGGGGGACAATGAGCAGTTCTTC,CASSEVQGQGDNEQFF
TRBV5-1,TRBJ2-5,NA,NA,TGCGCCAGCAGCCCAGGGACAACCCAAGAGACCCAGTACTTC,CASSPGTTQETQYF
TRBV6-1,TRBJ1-1,NA,once,TGTGCCAGCAGACACCAGATGAACACTGAAGCTTTCTTT,CASRHQMNTEAFF
TRBV14,TRBJ2-6,NA,few,TGTGCCAGCAGCGGTAGTACCCAGGGTGTCCTGACTTTC,CASSGSTQGVLTF
TRBV19,TRBJ1-5,NA,NA,TGTGCCAGTAGTATCGTCGATCAGCCCCAGCATTTT,CASSIVDQPQHF
TRBV18,TRBJ1-1,NA,NA,TGTGCCAGCTCAACCCTTAGGGGGATGGACACTGAAGCTTTCTTT,CASSTLRGMDTEAFF
TRBV7-3,TRBJ2-5,NA,NA,TGTGCCAGCAGCTTAAGGCCCGAGGGGACCCAGTACTTC,CASSLRPEGTQYF
TRBV7-3,TRBJ2-3,TRBD2,NA,TGTGCCAGCAGCTTAGTAGTAGCGGGGGGCTCCACAGATACGCAGTATTTT,CASSLVVAGGSTDTQYF
TRBV30,TRBJ1-1,NA,NA,TGTGCCTGGAGTAAGGAGACAGCGAACACTGAAGCTTTCTTT,CAWSKETANTEAFF
TRBV7-3,TRBJ1-1,NA,few,TGTGCCAGCAGCTCTCTCCCGGCAGGTGCGAACACTGAAGCTTTCTTT,CASSSLPAGANTEAFF
TRBV7-8,TRBJ1-2,NA,NA,TGTGCCAGCAGCGAAACACGAAACTATGGCTACACCTTC,CASSETRNYGYTF
TRBV7-3,TRBJ2-3,NA,NA,TGTGCCAGCAGCTTAAATGCTATCCTACGAAGCTTCTATACGCAGTATTTT,CASSLNAILRSFYTQYF
TRBV5-4,TRBJ2-4,TRBD1,NA,TGTGCCAGCAGCCGTTCCCAGGGGGCATTAAACATTCAGTACTTC,CASSRSQGALNIQYF
TRBV28,TRBJ1-2,NA,NA,TGTGCCAGCAGTCAGGGGAACTATGGCTACACCTTC,CASSQGNYGYTF
TRBV18,TRBJ2-6,TRBD1,NA,TGTGCCAGCTCACGGGACAGAACGGCCAACGTCCTGACTTTC,CASSRDRTANVLTF
TRBV7-2,TRBJ1-2,TRBD1,NA,TGTGCCAGCAGCCCCCAGTCAGGGGGGAATGGCTACACCTTC,CASSPQSGGNGYTF
TRBV25-1,TRBJ2-5,TRBD1,few,TGTGCCAGCAGTGAACAGGGGGTAGAGGAGACCCAGTACTTC,CASSEQGVEETQYF
TRBV7-7,TRBJ2-2,NA,NA,TGTGCTAGCAGCTCCCACGAGCTAGAGCCGGAGAATCCCGGGGAGCTGTTTTTT,CASSSHELEPENPGELFF
TRBV6-1,TRBJ1-5,NA,once,TGTGCCAGCAGTGACGGCGGACACGATCAGCCCCAGCATTTT,CASSDGGHDQPQHF
TRBV7-2,TRBJ2-7,TRBD2,NA,TGTGCCAGCAGCGAGAGCGGGGGGCCCTCCCGCGAGCAGTACTTC,CASSESGGPSREQYF
TRBV9,TRBJ2-3,TRBD2,NA,TGTGCCAGCAGCCTACTAGCGGGGGCGGGAGATACGCAGTATTTT,CASSLLAGAGDTQYF
TRBV5-1,TRBJ2-1,NA,NA,TGCGCCAGCAGCTTGGCTGAGGTCAATGAGCAGTTCTTC,CASSLAEVNEQFF
TRBV4-2,TRBJ1-1,NA,NA,TGTGCCAGCAGCCCCCCCAGGAACACTGAAGCTTTCTTT,CASSPPRNTEAFF
TRBV7-2,TRBJ1-5,NA,NA,TGTGCCAGCAGCTTAACGTCCTCGGGAAACCCGCCGCGTCAGCCCCAGCATTTT,CASSLTSSGNPPRQPQHF
TRBV10-2,TRBJ2-7,NA,NA,TGCGCCAGCAGTGATCGACGGAGCTCCTACGAGCAGTACTTC,CASSDRRSSYEQYF
TRBV7-8,TRBJ1-2,TRBD1,NA,TGTGCCAGCAGCATCGGGACAGGGGGAGACTATGGCTACACCTTC,CASSIGTGGDYGYTF
TRBV7-9,TRBJ1-2,NA,few,TGTGCCAGCAGCTTAGGTCAGGGCTTCTACGGCTACACCTTC,CASSLGQGFYGYTF
TRBV4-1,TRBJ2-7,TRBD1,NA,TGCGCCAGCAGCAGGCCGGGACAGGGGTACGAGCAGTACTTC,CASSRPGQGYEQYF
TRBV5-1,TRBJ2-1,TRBD2,NA,TGCGCCAGCAGCTTGTCCAGCGGGGGGCCCTACAATGAGCAGTTCTTC,CASSLSSGGPYNEQFF
TRBV18,TRBJ2-7,TRBD1,once,TGTGCCAGCTCACGACAGGGGCCGGACGAGCAGTACTTC,CASSRQGPDEQYF
TRBV2,TRBJ2-3,TRBD2,few,TGTGCCAGCAGTGCTCGACTAGCGGGAGGTGGCACAGATACGCAGTATTTT,CASSARLAGGGTDTQYF
TRBV19,TRBJ2-3,NA,NA,TGTGCCAGTAGTAGCCGACAGGTTCGCACAGATACGCAGTATTTT,CASSSRQVRTDTQYF
TRBV5-8,TRBJ2-7,TRBD2,NA,TGTGCCAGCAGCTCGCTAGCGGGATCCCGCTACGAGCAGTACTTC,CASSSLAGSRYEQYF
TRBV7-2,TRBJ1-6,NA,NA,TGTGCCAGCAGCACAAAGACGGCCGGGATTTCACCCCTCCACTTT,CASSTKTAGISPLHF
TRBV2,TRBJ1-3,NA,NA,TGTGCCAGCGGGCAGGCAGGAAACACCATATATTTT,CASGQAGNTIYF
TRBV5-1,TRBJ2-5,TRBD2,NA,TGCGCCAGCAGCTTGGCTTTAGCGGGAGGCGAGACCCAGTACTTC,CASSLALAGGETQYF
TRBV11-3,TRBJ1-2,TRBD1,NA,TGTGCCAGCAGCGCCCAGACAGGGTCGGGTTATGGCTACACCTTC,CASSAQTGSGYGYTF
TRBV6-6,TRBJ2-7,TRBD2,NA,TGTGCCAGCAGTGATACTAGCGGGAGGGCCCCCGAGCAGTACTTC,CASSDTSGRAPEQYF
TRBV27,TRBJ1-2,NA,NA,TGTGCGCACGACAGGAATTATGGCTACACCTTC,CAHDRNYGYTF
TRBV18,TRBJ2-5,TRBD1,once,TGTGCCAGCTCACGACAGGGGGGAAGTGAGACCCAGTACTTC,CASSRQGGSETQYF
TRBV27,TRBJ2-5,NA,NA,TGTGCCAGCAGTCTACTGGGGGGACCGACACAAGAGACCCAGTACTTC,CASSLLGGPTQETQYF
TRBV30,TRBJ1-4,NA,NA,TGTGCCTGGAGTCTGACAGGAACTAATGAAAAACTGTTTTTT,CAWSLTGTNEKLFF
TRBV13,TRBJ2-1,NA,NA,TGTGCCAGCAGCCCCACCCCTAGTCTTTACAATGAGCAGTTCTTC,CASSPTPSLYNEQFF
TRBV7-9,TRBJ1-5,NA,NA,TGTGCCAGCAGCTTAGGCGACAATCAGGGATTCAATCAGCCCCAGCATTTT,CASSLGDNQGFNQPQHF
TRBV7-2,TRBJ1-6,TRBD1,few,TGTGCCAGCAGCTTGACACCAGGGGGTTCACCCCTCCACTTT,CASSLTPGGSPLHF
TRBV2,TRBJ2-3,NA,NA,TGTGCCAGCCATAGGGGCTCCACAGATACGCAGTATTTT,CASHRGSTDTQYF
TRBV19,TRBJ2-5,TRBD1,NA,TGTGCCAGTAGTACCGGACAGGGCTTACAAGAGACCCAGTACTTC,CASSTGQGLQETQYF
TRBV7-2,TRBJ2-2,NA,NA,TGTGCCAGCAGCCCCCGGCGGGGTGCCGGGGAGCTGTTTTTT,CASSPRRGAGELFF